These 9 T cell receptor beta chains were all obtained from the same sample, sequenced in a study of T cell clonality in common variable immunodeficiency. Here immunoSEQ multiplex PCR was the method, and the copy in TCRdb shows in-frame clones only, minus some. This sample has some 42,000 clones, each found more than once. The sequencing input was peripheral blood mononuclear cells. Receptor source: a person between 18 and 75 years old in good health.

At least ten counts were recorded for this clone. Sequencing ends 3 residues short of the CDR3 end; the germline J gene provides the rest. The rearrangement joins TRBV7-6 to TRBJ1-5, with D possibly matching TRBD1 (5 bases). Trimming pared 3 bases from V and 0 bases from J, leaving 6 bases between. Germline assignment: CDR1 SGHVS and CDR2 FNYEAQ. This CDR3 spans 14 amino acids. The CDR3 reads CASSLTDSNQPQHF. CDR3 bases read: TGTGCCAGCAGCTTGACAGATAGCAATCAGCCC.

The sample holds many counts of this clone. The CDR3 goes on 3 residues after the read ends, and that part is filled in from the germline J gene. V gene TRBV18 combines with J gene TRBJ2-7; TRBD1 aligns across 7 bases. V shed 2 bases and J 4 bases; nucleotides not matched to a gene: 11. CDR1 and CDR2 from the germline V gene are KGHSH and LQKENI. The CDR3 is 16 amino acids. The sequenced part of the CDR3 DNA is TGTGCCAGCTCACCAATGATGGCAGGGGGATTGTACGAG. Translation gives CASSPMMAGGLYE. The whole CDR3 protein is CASSPMMAGGLYEQYF.

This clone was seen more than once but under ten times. Incomplete CDR3 DNA: TGTGCCAGCAGCTTGTGGTCGGGGGCCTACGAG. As protein: CASSLWSGAYE. The whole CDR3 sequence is CASSLWSGAYEQYF. The genes are TRBV5-5 and TRBJ2-7, with TRBD2 as a possible D gene (6 bases). Read coverage stops 3 residues before the CDR3 terminus; the germline J gene supplies the remainder. V shed 1 base and J shed 2 bases, with 10 bases lying between them. This CDR3 comprises 14 residues. CDR1 SGHKS and CDR2 YYEKEE come from the germline V gene (reference sequence).

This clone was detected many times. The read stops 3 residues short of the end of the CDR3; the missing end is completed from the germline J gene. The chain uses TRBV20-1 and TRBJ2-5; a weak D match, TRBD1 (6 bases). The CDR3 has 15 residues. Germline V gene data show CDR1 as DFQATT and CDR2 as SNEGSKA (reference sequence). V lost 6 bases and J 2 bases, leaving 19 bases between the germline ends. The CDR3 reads CSAPIVGQYQETQYF. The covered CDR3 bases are TGCAGTGCCCCCATCGTCGGACAGTATCAAGAGACC.

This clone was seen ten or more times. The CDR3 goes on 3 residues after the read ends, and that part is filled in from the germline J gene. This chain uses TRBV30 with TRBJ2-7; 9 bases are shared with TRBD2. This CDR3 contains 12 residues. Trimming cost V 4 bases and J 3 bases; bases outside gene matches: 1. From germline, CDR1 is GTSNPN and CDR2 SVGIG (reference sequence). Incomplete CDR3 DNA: TGTGCCTGGACTAGCGGGAACTACGAG. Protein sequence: CAWTSGNYE. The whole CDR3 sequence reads CAWTSGNYEQYF.

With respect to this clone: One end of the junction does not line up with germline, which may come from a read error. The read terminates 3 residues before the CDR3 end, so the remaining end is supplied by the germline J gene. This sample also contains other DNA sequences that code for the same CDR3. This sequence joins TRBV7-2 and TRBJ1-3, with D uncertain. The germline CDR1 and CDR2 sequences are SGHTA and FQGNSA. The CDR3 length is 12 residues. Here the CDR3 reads CASSSERNTIYF. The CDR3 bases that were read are TGTGCCAGCAGCTCAGAGAGAAACACA.

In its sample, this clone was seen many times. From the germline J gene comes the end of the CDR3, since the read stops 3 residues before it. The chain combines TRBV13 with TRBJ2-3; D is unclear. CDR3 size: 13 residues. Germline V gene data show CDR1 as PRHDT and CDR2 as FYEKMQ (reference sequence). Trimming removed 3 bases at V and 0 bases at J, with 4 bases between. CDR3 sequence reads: CASSLTSTDTQYF. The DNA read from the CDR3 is TGTGCCAGCAGCTTGACTAGCACAGATACG.

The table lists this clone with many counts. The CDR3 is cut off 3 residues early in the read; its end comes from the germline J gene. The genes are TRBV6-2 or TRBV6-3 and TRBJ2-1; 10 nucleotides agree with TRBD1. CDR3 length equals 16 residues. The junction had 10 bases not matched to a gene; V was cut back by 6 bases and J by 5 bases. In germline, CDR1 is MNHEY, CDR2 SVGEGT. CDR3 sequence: CASSLPRDRGNNEQFF. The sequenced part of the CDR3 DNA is TGTGCCAGCAGCCTGCCCCGGGACAGGGGTAACAATGAG.

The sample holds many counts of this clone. This CDR3 reads CASSGDSLNTEAFF. The DNA read from the CDR3 is TGTGCCAGCAGTGGGGACAGCCTGAACACTGAA. The chain has TRBV6-1 and TRBJ1-1; 7 bases line up with TRBD1. The CDR3 extends 3 residues past the end of the read, so its final part is completed from the germline J gene. Looked up from germline, CDR1 is MNHNS and CDR2 is SASEGT. This CDR3 is 14 amino acids long. V lost 4 bases and J lost 0; bases outside the gene matches: 2.